This T cell receptor (beta chain) emerged from a study of cytomegalovirus exposure and HLA in healthy donors. General study points: Exclusion as indistinguishable affected some V segments, including TRBV6-2 and TRBV6-3.

The PCR used 60 Vbeta and 13 Jbeta primers. TCRdb keeps only in-frame clones here, not all; method: immunoSEQ multiplex PCR. The sample includes about 190,000 clones, 65% to 90% seen only once; the top ten take 6.3%. After removal of 3 bases from V and 3 bases from J, the junction contained 14 bases not matched to a gene. The CDR3 totals 18 residues. The germline gives CDR1 SGHTA, CDR2 FQGNSA. This clone was detected only once. The antigen is unknown. The chain links TRBV7-2 to TRBJ1-1; 9 bases are a match to TRBD1. The sequenced sample was PBMCs. This sequence originates from a man aged 35-49 years in good health and CMV-seropositive. The CDR3 loop is CASSLGDRGNKGYTEAFF. The CDR3 DNA follows: TGTGCCAGCAGCTTGGGTGACAGGGGGAATAAAGGGTACACTGAAGCTTTCTTT. The full variable domain, completed using reference TRBV7-2 and TRBJ1-1, is GAGVSQSPSNKVTEKGKDVELRCDPISGHTALYWYRQSLGQGLEFLIYFQGNSAPDKSGLPSDRFSAERTGGSVSTLTIQRTQQEDSAVYLCASSLGDRGNKGYTEAFFGQGTRLTVV.